The rows below give T cell receptor beta chains drawn from one sample of a study of control samples from healthy donors and cancer patients. Data came from immunoSEQ multiplex PCR; TCRdb stores just in-frame clones and leaves some out. The data hold 140,000 or so clones, with roughly 89% observed a single time. Specimen: blood. All receptors derive from a man younger than 40 in good health. The CDR3 runs from the conserved cysteine through the conserved F or W. The order of the fields is CDR3 DNA, CDR3 protein, clone size, J gene, V gene, D gene. D genes are given only for firm matches. Clone size is given for some rows only: seen once, a few or many times, or a class if the clone is expanded.

CDR3nt: TGTGCCACCAGTGATATCCGGGGCTACGAGCAGTACTTC; CDR3aa: CATSDIRGYEQYF; abundance: -; j_gene: TRBJ2-7; v_gene: TRBV24-1; d_gene: -
CDR3nt: TGTGCCACCAGTGATCTCCGACAGGGGGTTAACCATGGCTACACCTTC; CDR3aa: CATSDLRQGVNHGYTF; abundance: -; j_gene: TRBJ1-2; v_gene: TRBV24-1; d_gene: TRBD1
CDR3nt: TGTGCCAGCAGCAGTAAATACAGAACAGATACGCAGTATTTT; CDR3aa: CASSSKYRTDTQYF; abundance: -; j_gene: TRBJ2-3; v_gene: TRBV6-5; d_gene: -
CDR3nt: TGTGCCAGCAGAGGGACTAGCGGGGGGTCCTTCTCTGGGGCCAACGTCCTGACTTTC; CDR3aa: CASRGTSGGSFSGANVLTF; abundance: -; j_gene: TRBJ2-6; v_gene: TRBV13; d_gene: TRBD2
CDR3nt: TGTGCCAGCAGTTACTCTCCGGGACAGGGAAACTATGGCTACACCTTC; CDR3aa: CASSYSPGQGNYGYTF; abundance: -; j_gene: TRBJ1-2; v_gene: TRBV6-6; d_gene: TRBD1
CDR3nt: TGTGCCAGCAGCCTCCGACTCGTAAGCTCCTACAATGAGCAGTTCTTC; CDR3aa: CASSLRLVSSYNEQFF; abundance: -; j_gene: TRBJ2-1; v_gene: TRBV11-2; d_gene: -
CDR3nt: TGTGCCAGCAACCGCCGCGCCGCAGGCGGGGAGACCCAGTACTTC; CDR3aa: CASNRRAAGGETQYF; abundance: -; j_gene: TRBJ2-5; v_gene: TRBV7-2; d_gene: -
CDR3nt: TGTGCCAGCAGGAGGGACACCTACTACGAGCAGTACTTC; CDR3aa: CASRRDTYYEQYF; abundance: -; j_gene: TRBJ2-7; v_gene: TRBV2; d_gene: -
CDR3nt: TGTGCCTGGGACAGGGGCTCTGGAAACACCATATATTTT; CDR3aa: CAWDRGSGNTIYF; abundance: -; j_gene: TRBJ1-3; v_gene: TRBV30; d_gene: TRBD1
CDR3nt: TGTGCCAGCAGCTTATTAGTGGGGAGGCAGCCCCAGCATTTT; CDR3aa: CASSLLVGRQPQHF; abundance: -; j_gene: TRBJ1-5; v_gene: TRBV7-2; d_gene: -
CDR3nt: TGTGCCAGCAGCTTCATGGAAGATACGCAGTATTTT; CDR3aa: CASSFMEDTQYF; abundance: -; j_gene: TRBJ2-3; v_gene: TRBV11-2; d_gene: -
CDR3nt: TGTGCCAGCAGCTTCCTACTTAGTACAGGGGGTAAGGAGACCCAGTACTTC; CDR3aa: CASSFLLSTGGKETQYF; abundance: -; j_gene: TRBJ2-5; v_gene: TRBV7-2; d_gene: TRBD1
CDR3nt: TGTGCCAGCACCTCCAGGGGAGGGCAAATTGGGGCTTTCTTT; CDR3aa: CASTSRGGQIGAFF; abundance: -; j_gene: TRBJ1-1; v_gene: TRBV2; d_gene: -
CDR3nt: TGTGCCAGCAGCTCGATCCCGGGACAGGGGAACACTGAAGCTTTCTTT; CDR3aa: CASSSIPGQGNTEAFF; abundance: -; j_gene: TRBJ1-1; v_gene: TRBV5-6; d_gene: TRBD1
CDR3nt: TGTGCTAGTGGTTTGGACAGGGGAGATACGCAGTATTTT; CDR3aa: CASGLDRGDTQYF; abundance: -; j_gene: TRBJ2-3; v_gene: TRBV12-5; d_gene: TRBD1
CDR3nt: TGCGCCAGCAGGGCGACTAGCGGGTCCTCCTACAATGAGCAGTTCTTC; CDR3aa: CASRATSGSSYNEQFF; abundance: -; j_gene: TRBJ2-1; v_gene: TRBV5-1; d_gene: TRBD2
CDR3nt: TGTGCCAGCAGTGAAGTTTGGAGCCAGGGGAGGGAAAACATTCAGTACTTC; CDR3aa: CASSEVWSQGRENIQYF; abundance: few; j_gene: TRBJ2-4; v_gene: TRBV6-1; d_gene: -
CDR3nt: TGTGCCAGTAGTATAGACCCGGGCAGGGGGACGCAGTATTTT; CDR3aa: CASSIDPGRGTQYF; abundance: -; j_gene: TRBJ2-3; v_gene: TRBV19; d_gene: TRBD1
CDR3nt: TGTGCCACCAGTGATTCCCGGGACAGGGGCTCCTATAATTCACCCCTCCACTTT; CDR3aa: CATSDSRDRGSYNSPLHF; abundance: -; j_gene: TRBJ1-6; v_gene: TRBV24-1; d_gene: TRBD1
CDR3nt: TGTGCCAGCAGCTTACGGGGGTCGGTCACTGAAGCTTTCTTT; CDR3aa: CASSLRGSVTEAFF; abundance: -; j_gene: TRBJ1-1; v_gene: TRBV11-3; d_gene: -
CDR3nt: TGTGCCAGCAGCGTGTCCGGCGAGGTGGGTGCTTTCTTT; CDR3aa: CASSVSGEVGAFF; abundance: once; j_gene: TRBJ1-1; v_gene: TRBV9; d_gene: -
CDR3nt: TGTGCCAGCAAATCTGGCCGGAGACCTTACGAGCAGTACTTC; CDR3aa: CASKSGRRPYEQYF; abundance: -; j_gene: TRBJ2-7; v_gene: TRBV2; d_gene: -
CDR3nt: TGTGCCAGCAGTGAGCAGGGACTAGCGCATAATGAGCAGTTCTTC; CDR3aa: CASSEQGLAHNEQFF; abundance: few; j_gene: TRBJ2-1; v_gene: TRBV6-1; d_gene: TRBD2
CDR3nt: TGTGCCAGCAGCTTAGCCGGGACTGGTGGCTACACCTTC; CDR3aa: CASSLAGTGGYTF; abundance: -; j_gene: TRBJ1-2; v_gene: TRBV7-2; d_gene: -
CDR3nt: TGTGCCACCAGTGATTCGACAGGGGCCCCTGAAGCTTTCTTT; CDR3aa: CATSDSTGAPEAFF; abundance: -; j_gene: TRBJ1-1; v_gene: TRBV24-1; d_gene: TRBD1
CDR3nt: TGTGCCAGCAGTGGCCTAGTCAACACCGGGGAGCTGTTTTTT; CDR3aa: CASSGLVNTGELFF; abundance: -; j_gene: TRBJ2-2; v_gene: TRBV2; d_gene: -
CDR3nt: TGCGCCAGCAGCCCAAGTAGTATAGGGGGCGGCAATCAGCCCCAGCATTTT; CDR3aa: CASSPSSIGGGNQPQHF; abundance: -; j_gene: TRBJ1-5; v_gene: TRBV4-3; d_gene: TRBD1
CDR3nt: TGTGCCAGCACCGCTAGGGAAGGACAGGTTCAAAATTCACCCCTCCACTTT; CDR3aa: CASTAREGQVQNSPLHF; abundance: -; j_gene: TRBJ1-6; v_gene: TRBV5-5; d_gene: TRBD1
CDR3nt: TGTGCCAGCAGCCCCAGCGGGGGACCCTACGAGCAGTACTTC; CDR3aa: CASSPSGGPYEQYF; abundance: -; j_gene: TRBJ2-7; v_gene: TRBV3-1/TRBV3-2; d_gene: TRBD2
CDR3nt: TGTGCCAGCAGTTTGCACTCCCAGGGGGCGGAGACCCAGTACTTC; CDR3aa: CASSLHSQGAETQYF; abundance: -; j_gene: TRBJ2-5; v_gene: TRBV28; d_gene: TRBD1
CDR3nt: TGTGCCAGCAGCTTTGGTAACAGCTACGAGCAGTACTTC; CDR3aa: CASSFGNSYEQYF; abundance: -; j_gene: TRBJ2-7; v_gene: TRBV11-3; d_gene: -
CDR3nt: TGTGCCAGCAGTTTAGAAGGGATTGGCTACACCTTC; CDR3aa: CASSLEGIGYTF; abundance: -; j_gene: TRBJ1-2; v_gene: TRBV12-3/TRBV12-4; d_gene: -
CDR3nt: TGTGCCAGCAGCTTAGTGGGTACAAGGGGGCGGAGGGGCAATGAGCAGTTCTTC; CDR3aa: CASSLVGTRGRRGNEQFF; abundance: -; j_gene: TRBJ2-1; v_gene: TRBV7-2; d_gene: -
CDR3nt: TGTGCCAGCAAACAGGGCCGGAACACTGAAGCTTTCTTT; CDR3aa: CASKQGRNTEAFF; abundance: -; j_gene: TRBJ1-1; v_gene: TRBV7-3; d_gene: -
CDR3nt: TGTGCCAGCACGAGAACTCAGGGAAACACCGGGGAGCTGTTTTTT; CDR3aa: CASTRTQGNTGELFF; abundance: -; j_gene: TRBJ2-2; v_gene: TRBV2; d_gene: -
CDR3nt: TGTGCCAGTAGTACACAGAGGGCCGGCAATCAGCCCCAGCATTTT; CDR3aa: CASSTQRAGNQPQHF; abundance: once; j_gene: TRBJ1-5; v_gene: TRBV19; d_gene: -
CDR3nt: TGTGCCAGCAGCCAAGTAGGCCACCGGGATACGCAGTATTTT; CDR3aa: CASSQVGHRDTQYF; abundance: few; j_gene: TRBJ2-3; v_gene: TRBV4-2; d_gene: -
CDR3nt: TGTGCCAGCAGCTTCAGCGGGGGGGACACAGATACGCAGTATTTT; CDR3aa: CASSFSGGDTDTQYF; abundance: -; j_gene: TRBJ2-3; v_gene: TRBV7-6; d_gene: TRBD2
CDR3nt: TGTGCCAGCAGCGGTAGCGGGAGGGCCGCGGAGACCCAGTACTTC; CDR3aa: CASSGSGRAAETQYF; abundance: -; j_gene: TRBJ2-5; v_gene: TRBV3-1/TRBV3-2; d_gene: TRBD2
CDR3nt: TGTGCCAACTCGGAGAGACAGAACACTGAAGCTTTCTTT; CDR3aa: CANSERQNTEAFF; abundance: -; j_gene: TRBJ1-1; v_gene: TRBV12-3/TRBV12-4; d_gene: -
CDR3nt: TGTGCCAGCAGCCAAGATATCAGCCCTAGCGGCTTAATCTACGAGCAGTACTTC; CDR3aa: CASSQDISPSGLIYEQYF; abundance: once; j_gene: TRBJ2-7; v_gene: TRBV3-1/TRBV3-2; d_gene: TRBD2
CDR3nt: TGTGCCATCGGGACAGGGAATTCACCCCTCCACTTT; CDR3aa: CAIGTGNSPLHF; abundance: few; j_gene: TRBJ1-6; v_gene: TRBV10-3; d_gene: TRBD1
CDR3nt: TGTGCCAGCAGCTTGGGGGGAGCCGTGGACTACGAGCAGTACTTC; CDR3aa: CASSLGGAVDYEQYF; abundance: -; j_gene: TRBJ2-7; v_gene: TRBV11-3; d_gene: -
CDR3nt: TGTGCCAGCAGCGCAAGGCCCAGTGTCTATGGCTACACCTTC; CDR3aa: CASSARPSVYGYTF; abundance: -; j_gene: TRBJ1-2; v_gene: TRBV27; d_gene: -
CDR3nt: TGTGCCAGCAGCTTCCAGGGGTCCTATAATTCACCCCTCCACTTT; CDR3aa: CASSFQGSYNSPLHF; abundance: -; j_gene: TRBJ1-6; v_gene: TRBV5-5; d_gene: -
CDR3nt: TGCGCCAGCAGTTTGCCAGGAGATAATTCACCCCTCCACTTT; CDR3aa: CASSLPGDNSPLHF; abundance: -; j_gene: TRBJ1-6; v_gene: TRBV10-2; d_gene: -
CDR3nt: TGTGCCAGCAGTTACGCTCCGGAAGGGTCTCCGGGACTAGCGGGGGGAGAGCAGTTCTTC; CDR3aa: CASSYAPEGSPGLAGGEQFF; abundance: -; j_gene: TRBJ2-1; v_gene: TRBV6-2/TRBV6-3; d_gene: TRBD2